This TCR beta chain was documented in a study of CD8+ T cells in alopecia areata. Background on the study: Treated patients were given oral tofacitinib, which was dosed at 5 to 10 mg twice daily. General observations from the study: An increase in clonality over normal scalp was evident in lesional scalp, especially alopecia totalis/universalis.

Sequencing templates came from extracted RNA that was reverse transcribed into cDNA. Sequencing was performed with immunoSEQ multiplex PCR; in TCRdb, only in-frame clones are kept and a portion is missing. The table lists around 200,000 clones, roughly three fifths of them singletons. CDR1 and CDR2 from the germline V gene are SGHRS and YFSETQ. V lost 4 bases to trimming and J lost 4 bases, with 13 bases between them. This CDR3 contains 14 residues. In the case of this clone: The target antigen is unknown.

This sample's treatment: oral pan-JAK inhibitor, 5-10 mg twice daily. From alopecia areata patients, lesional scalp punch biopsies and peripheral blood were collected. Sample: CD8+ T cells sorted from blood, taken at week 24, from a patient treated with tofacitinib. The chain carries TRBV5-1 and TRBJ2-3; the D gene could be TRBD1 or TRBD2 (5 bases each). The TCR originated in a human donor with alopecia areata. DNA of the CDR3: TGCGCCAGCAGCGAACTACTGGGGGCAGATACGCAGTATTTT. It yields the protein CASSELLGADTQYF.